These 9 T cell receptor beta chains were sequenced from one sample in a study of cytomegalovirus exposure and HLA in healthy donors. Amplification used 60 Vbeta primers and 13 Jbeta primers. Sequencing was performed with immunoSEQ multiplex PCR; in TCRdb, only in-frame clones are kept and a portion is missing. The sample lists some 110,000 clones, less than 80% occurring once. The sequenced sample was PBMCs. These receptors came from a woman aged 40-49 years in good health and CMV-seropositive.

This clone was observed a few times. The chain combines TRBV5-1 with TRBJ2-3, with TRBD2 identical over 9 bases. The CDR3 loop spans 14 amino acids. The V gene end was trimmed by 4 bases and the J gene end by 6 bases; junction bases not matched to a gene: 6. From germline, CDR1 is SGHRS and CDR2 YFSETQ. In DNA form, the CDR3 reads TGCGCCAGCAGCAGGGCTAGCGGGATGGATACGCAGTATTTT. The encoded protein is CASSRASGMDTQYF.

The V and J genes are TRBV2 and TRBJ2-3; D unresolved. Germline values: CDR1 SNHLY, CDR2 FYNNEI. Trimming left V 6 bases short and J 0 bases short, with 13 bases between. This CDR3 has 15 amino acids. DNA of the CDR3: TGTGCCAGCAGACTAATCGGGTGGAGCACAGATACGCAGTATTTT. Its protein product is CASRLIGWSTDTQYF.

The chain is built from TRBV6-1 and TRBJ2-5; D call uncertain. V gave up 6 bases and J gave up 4 bases, with 12 bases separating them. The CDR3 length is 13 residues. Germline CDR1 is MNHNS and CDR2 is SASEGT. CDR3: CASRVNTPETQYF. As DNA, the CDR3 is TGTGCCAGCAGGGTAAATACTCCAGAGACCCAGTACTTC.

The V and J genes are TRBV5-1 and TRBJ2-1; perhaps TRBD1 as D (6 bases). The CDR3 contains 17 residues. Germline CDR1 and CDR2: SGHRS and YFSETQ. V was trimmed by 0 bases and J by 0 bases, leaving 13 bases between them. The CDR3 bases are TGCGCCAGCAGCTTGGCTGGGGGCCCAAGCTCCTACAATGAGCAGTTCTTC. The encoded protein is CASSLAGGPSSYNEQFF.

Comment on this clone: The junction shows a germline mismatch at one end, possibly a read error. J is TRBJ1-6 and V is TRBV28; 7 bases align to TRBD1. The CDR3 totals 16 residues. Germline assignment: CDR1 MDHEN and CDR2 SYDVKM. CDR3 residues: CASGVRDSSYYSPLHF. DNA of the CDR3: TGTGCCAGCGGGGTTAGGGACAGCAGCTATTATTCACCCCTCCACTTT.

The chain links TRBV9 to TRBJ1-1; TRBD1 matches 8 bases. Germline loops: CDR1 SGDLS, CDR2 YYNGEE. The trim removed 0 bases at V and 3 bases at J, leaving 1 base unmatched. The CDR3 has 14 amino acids. CDR3 nucleotides: TGTGCCAGCAGCGTAGCAGGGGGCCACACTGAAGCTTTCTTT. It is translated as CASSVAGGHTEAFF.

The V and J genes are TRBV19 and TRBJ2-2, with D possibly being TRBD2 (6 bases). The CDR3 spans 15 residues. CDR1 is LNHDA and CDR2 is SQIVND in the germline V gene (reference sequence). With 3 bases removed from V and 0 bases from J, the gap between germline ends came to 8 bases. The CDR3 is CASSISGPNTGELFF. The CDR3, as DNA: TGTGCCAGTAGTATTAGCGGTCCGAACACCGGGGAGCTGTTTTTT.

This clone is a singleton in its sample. The chain uses TRBV7-2 and TRBJ2-7, with TRBD1 matching 8 bases. The germline CDR1 and CDR2 sequences are SGHTA and FQGNSA. With 5 bases clipped from V and 9 bases from J, the junction kept 12 bases outside the gene matches. The CDR3 runs 14 residues. DNA of the CDR3: TGTGCCAGCAGCACGCTCCGATCGGGGACAGGGCAGTACTTC. Translated: CASSTLRSGTGQYF.

This chain links TRBV27 with TRBJ1-2, with no clear D. V was trimmed by 5 bases and J by 8 bases, leaving 27 bases between them. Looked up from germline, CDR1 is MNHEY and CDR2 is SMNVEV (reference sequence). This CDR3 is built from 17 residues. CDR3: CASSESLSAVRTMGYTF. The CDR3 coding sequence is TGTGCCAGCAGTGAGTCCTTGTCCGCGGTCCGAACGATGGGCTACACCTTC.